These 29 T cell receptor beta chains share one sample of origin, sequenced in a study of blood T cell repertoires in COVID-19. The table came from immunoSEQ multiplex PCR; TCRdb's copy has only in-frame clones and leaves some out. The table includes some 200,000 clones, roughly 90% detected once. Sequenced input: PBMCs or T cells enriched from blood (not recorded which). These receptors were obtained from a woman aged 25 to 39 who had recovered from COVID-19.

The rearrangement joins TRBV7-6 to TRBJ2-5, with 9 nucleotides matching TRBD2. From germline, CDR1 is SGHVS and CDR2 FNYEAQ. The CDR3 sequence is 15 residues long. After removal of 4 bases from V and 2 bases from J, the junction contained 5 bases not matched to a gene. The CDR3: CASSYSGGPQETQYF. CDR3 coding DNA: TGTGCCAGCAGCTATAGCGGGGGCCCTCAAGAGACCCAGTACTTC. The variable domain in full, completed from reference TRBV7-6 and TRBJ2-5, reads GAGVSQSPRYKVTKRGQDVALRCDPISGHVSLYWYRQALGQGPEFLTYFNYEAQQDKSGLPNDRFSAERPEGSISTLTIQRTEQRDSAMYRCASSYSGGPQETQYFGPGTRLLVL.

The chain couples TRBV4-2 to TRBJ1-1; D is possibly TRBD1 (5 bases). V lost 3 bases and J lost 5, with 16 bases in between. Germline V gene sequence: CDR1 LGHNA, CDR2 YNFKEQ. This CDR3 region has 15 residues. The CDR3 sequence is CASSQGEGLGTEAFF. DNA for the CDR3: TGTGCCAGCAGCCAGGGGGAGGGGCTAGGGACTGAAGCTTTCTTT.

The V gene is TRBV14, the J gene TRBJ2-1, with 9 positions matching TRBD2. V lost 4 bases, J lost 9 bases, and 13 bases stayed unmatched. CDR1 SGHDN and CDR2 FVKESK come from the germline V gene. The CDR3 totals 16 residues. The CDR3 nucleotides are TGTGCCAGCAGCCCCACTCCCGGGACTAGCTGGGGTGAGCAGTTCTTC. Translating gives CASSPTPGTSWGEQFF.

This chain links TRBV19 with TRBJ1-2; D possibly corresponds to TRBD1 (5 bases). Looked up from germline, CDR1 is LNHDA and CDR2 is SQIVND (reference sequence). The CDR3 covers 18 residues. Trimming took off 1 base at V and 4 bases at J, with 22 bases between the two ends. CDR3 region: CASSIGFGAGEQAYGYTF. CDR3 in DNA: TGTGCCAGTAGTATAGGTTTCGGGGCGGGGGAACAGGCCTATGGCTACACCTTC. The whole variable domain, filled in from reference TRBV19 and TRBJ1-2, reads DGGITQSPKYLFRKEGQNVTLSCEQNLNHDAMYWYRQDPGQGLRLIYYSQIVNDFQKGDIAEGYSVSREKKESFPLTVTSAQKNPTAFYLCASSIGFGAGEQAYGYTFGSGTRLTVV.

The rearrangement uses TRBV12-3 or TRBV12-4 and TRBJ1-6; 7 nucleotides line up with TRBD1. CDR3 length equals 13 residues. The V segment lost 7 bases and the J segment 10 bases; nucleotides outside the gene matches: 7. CDR3 nucleotide sequence: TGTGCCAGCAAGACAGGGAGAAACTCACCCCTCCACTTT. Encoded protein: CASKTGRNSPLHF.

CDR3: CVISVIPGELFF. CDR3 coding DNA: TGTGTGATTAGTGTAATTCCCGGGGAGCTGTTTTTT. V usage is TRBV27 and J usage is TRBJ2-2, with D hard to call. Germline CDR1 reads MNHEY; CDR2 reads SMNVEV (reference sequence). This CDR3 has 12 residues.

The CDR3: CASSLDPGVAEQFF. The DNA of the CDR3 is TGTGCCAGCAGCTTAGATCCGGGGGTTGCTGAGCAGTTCTTC. The chain links TRBV7-2 to TRBJ2-1; weak D call: TRBD2 (6 bases). Germline V lookup: CDR1 SGHTA, CDR2 FQGNSA. The CDR3 consists of 14 residues. V was trimmed by 1 base and J by 9 bases, leaving 13 bases between them.

The J gene is TRBJ1-6, the V gene TRBV5-1, with 7 positions matching TRBD1. The V gene's germline CDR1 is SGHRS and CDR2 YFSETQ. V was pared by 5 bases and J by 8 bases, with 7 bases of the junction left unmatched. This CDR3 is 14 amino acids long. As DNA, the CDR3 is TGCGCCAGCAGATTCGACAGGGAGGATTCACCCCTCCACTTT. This codes for CASRFDREDSPLHF.

The rearrangement uses TRBV19 and TRBJ2-2; 7 nucleotides agree with TRBD2. V lost 8 bases, J lost 4 bases, and 7 bases stayed unmatched. This CDR3 contains 14 residues. The germline V gene has CDR1 LNHDA and CDR2 SQIVND (reference sequence). The CDR3 loop is CASSWGGATGELFF. CDR3 DNA: TGTGCCAGTTCGTGGGGAGGGGCCACCGGGGAGCTGTTTTTT.

This rearrangement joins TRBV5-1 to TRBJ2-3; a possible D gene is TRBD2 (6 bases). Germline CDR1 reads SGHRS; CDR2 reads YFSETQ. V was cut by 0 bases and J by 4 bases, with 9 bases left in between. The CDR3 loop spans 14 amino acids. The CDR3 DNA sequence: TGCGCCAGCAGCTTGGCTAGCGTTTCAGATACGCAGTATTTT. Translating it yields CASSLASVSDTQYF.

A note on this clone: In the same sample, other DNA sequences code for this CDR3. The V call is TRBV19, the J call TRBJ1-1; a weak D match, TRBD1 (5 bases). Trimming removed 2 bases from V and 1 base from J, with 5 bases in between. Per germline, CDR1 LNHDA and CDR2 SQIVND (reference sequence). The CDR3 has 13 amino acids. The CDR3, as DNA: TGTGCCAGTAGTATAAGGGGGAACACTGAAGCTTTCTTT. Translating gives CASSIRGNTEAFF.

This clone was detected once. This chain links TRBV5-6 with TRBJ2-7; D is undetermined. Germline loops: CDR1 SGHDT, CDR2 YYEEEE. V lost 1 base, J lost 0 bases, and 8 bases lay in between. CDR3 length equals 14 residues. The CDR3 spells CASSLFLSSYEQYF. CDR3 coding DNA: TGTGCCAGCAGCTTGTTCCTGAGCTCCTACGAGCAGTACTTC.

The rearrangement uses TRBV4-1 and TRBJ2-1; 7 nucleotides align to TRBD2. Germline V gives CDR1 MGHRA, CDR2 YSYEKL. The CDR3 extends over 17 amino acids. J gave up 3 bases and V 4 bases, and 12 bases lay outside the gene matches. The CDR3 loop is CASSLPPLAKDYNEQFF. The CDR3 region has the DNA TGCGCCAGCAGCCTCCCCCCACTAGCGAAGGACTACAATGAGCAGTTCTTC.

The V call is TRBV3-1 (or the pseudogene TRBV3-2), the J call TRBJ1-6, with D unresolved. V lost 4 bases and J 4 bases, leaving 8 bases between the germline ends. The CDR3 runs to 14 residues. CDR1 and CDR2 from the germline V gene are LGHDT and YNNKEL (reference sequence). The CDR3 DNA reads as TGTGCCAGCAGCCTGAGAACTTATAATTCACCCCTCCACTTT. It codes for CASSLRTYNSPLHF.

CDR3 protein: CASSLAPGQGSREQYF. The CDR3 nucleotides are TGTGCCAGCAGCTTGGCACCGGGACAGGGTTCCCGCGAGCAGTACTTC. This rearrangement joins TRBV7-2 to TRBJ2-7, with 9 bases that match TRBD1. Germline trimming cut 3 bases from V and 6 bases from J; bases unmatched to any gene: 12. Germline CDR1 SGHTA, CDR2 FQGNSA. There are 16 residues in the CDR3. Full variable domain (remainder filled in from reference TRBV7-2 and TRBJ2-7): GAGVSQSPSNKVTEKGKDVELRCDPISGHTALYWYRQSLGQGLEFLIYFQGNSAPDKSGLPSDRFSAERTGGSVSTLTIQRTQQEDSAVYLCASSLAPGQGSREQYFGPGTRLTVT.

The rearrangement links TRBV21-1 to TRBJ1-4. TRBV21-1 is shown as a pseudogene. The CDR3 spans 14 residues. The CDR3 sequence is CASSYDSMGGKLFF. The CDR3 region has the DNA TGTGCCAGCAGCTACGACAGCATGGGGGGAAAACTGTTTTTT.

This clone was seen only once. CDR3 bases: TGTGCCAGCAGCTTAGTCGCCAGGGCAGCGTGGGAGCAGTACTTC. It is translated as CASSLVARAAWEQYF. The chain links TRBV7-8 to TRBJ2-7, with D possibly matching TRBD1 (5 bases). The germline gives CDR1 SGHVS, CDR2 FQNEAQ. The CDR3 is 15 residues long. V gave up 1 base and J gave up 7 bases, with 17 bases separating them.

The rearrangement links TRBV11-3 to TRBJ1-5, with no clear D. The CDR3 contains 13 residues. Germline values: CDR1 SGHNT, CDR2 YENEEA. The V and J ends lost 5 bases and 7 bases respectively, with 12 bases between them. CDR3 residues: CASSPSLGQPQHF. The DNA for the CDR3 is TGTGCCAGCAGCCCATCCCTAGGACAGCCCCAGCATTTT. Using reference TRBV11-3 and TRBJ1-5 for the parts outside the CDR3, the full variable domain is EAGVVQSPRYKIIEKKQPVAFWCNPISGHNTLYWYLQNLGQGPELLIRYENEEAVDDSQLPKDRFSAERLKGVDSTLKIQPAELGDSAVYLCASSPSLGQPQHFGDGTRLSIL.

The genes are TRBV4-3 and TRBJ2-2, with D possibly TRBD1 on 6 matching bases. CDR1 and CDR2 from the germline V gene are LGHNA and YSLEER. The CDR3 runs 15 residues. Trimming took 3 bases from V and 0 from J, leaving 8 bases between them. The CDR3 loop reads CASSHGTTNTGELFF. The CDR3 DNA is TGCGCCAGCAGCCACGGGACAACGAACACCGGGGAGCTGTTTTTT.

This clone was detected only once. The chain has TRBV9 and TRBJ2-7; TRBD2 agrees at 8 bases. The CDR3 has 14 residues. The germline CDR1 and CDR2 sequences are SGDLS and YYNGEE. The V segment lost 0 bases and the J segment 3 bases; nucleotides outside the gene matches: 2. CDR3 nucleotides: TGTGCCAGCAGCGTAGGCACTAGCGGCTACGAGCAGTACTTC. Translating gives CASSVGTSGYEQYF. Combining the CDR3 with reference TRBV9 and TRBJ2-7 gives the whole variable domain DSGVTQTPKHLITATGQRVTLRCSPRSGDLSVYWYQQSLDQGLQFLIQYYNGEERAKGNILERFSAQQFPDLHSELNLSSLELGDSALYFCASSVGTSGYEQYFGPGTRLTVT.

This rearrangement joins TRBV10-1 to TRBJ2-7; 7 nucleotides agree with TRBD1. The CDR3 spans 16 residues. Germline V gene data show CDR1 as WNHNN and CDR2 as SYGVQD (reference sequence). Unmatched junction bases numbered 21, after V lost 9 bases and J lost 7 bases. The CDR3 DNA reads as TGCGCCAGTTTAAGTAGTACCTGGACAGGATTTACGGAGCAGTACTTC. It encodes CASLSSTWTGFTEQYF.

Here the CDR3 DNA reads TGTGCCAGCAGCCAAGAGACAGGTTCGGGTCTATACGAGCAGTACTTC. Protein product: CASSQETGSGLYEQYF. V and J are TRBV4-2 and TRBJ2-7, with D possibly matching TRBD1 (6 bases). CDR1 LGHNA and CDR2 YNFKEQ come from the germline V gene. V lost 0 bases to trimming and J lost 4 bases, with 16 bases between them. The length of the CDR3 is 16 residues.

The V gene is TRBV7-3, the J gene TRBJ1-2; TRBD1 agrees at 9 bases. Germline V gene sequence: CDR1 SGHTA, CDR2 FQGTGA. V trimming: 5 bases; J trimming: 0 bases; junction bases outside the gene matches: 4. CDR3 size: 15 residues. The CDR3 protein is CASSVTGGANYGYTF. CDR3 in DNA: TGTGCCAGCAGCGTGACAGGGGGAGCTAACTATGGCTACACCTTC. The variable domain in full, completed from reference TRBV7-3 and TRBJ1-2, reads GAGVSQTPSNKVTEKGKYVELRCDPISGHTALYWYRQSLGQGPEFLIYFQGTGAADDSGLPNDRFFAVRPEGSVSTLKIQRTERGDSAVYLCASSVTGGANYGYTFGSGTRLTVV.

CDR3 amino acids: CASSASDRGWSTEAFF. The CDR3 DNA reads TGTGCCAGCAGTGCCTCAGACAGGGGTTGGAGCACTGAAGCTTTCTTT. The V call is TRBV6-1, the J call TRBJ1-1; TRBD1 aligns across 8 bases. The V and J ends lost 4 bases and 4 bases, in that order; junction bases with no gene match: 11. Germline CDR1 reads MNHNS; CDR2 reads SASEGT. This CDR3 is built from 16 residues.

The chain combines TRBV7-2 with TRBJ1-2, with TRBD1 matching 8 bases. The CDR3 sequence is 14 residues long. V lost 4 bases, J lost 7 bases, and 8 bases stayed unmatched. CDR1 and CDR2 (germline): SGHTA, FQGNSA. CDR3 residues: CASSYGTGWGGYTF. The CDR3 nucleotides are TGTGCCAGCAGCTACGGGACAGGATGGGGTGGCTACACCTTC.

This clone was counted a few times. The V and J genes are TRBV5-6 and TRBJ1-2, with D possibly matching TRBD1 (6 bases). The germline V gene encodes CDR1 SGHDT and CDR2 YYEEEE. V gave up 4 bases and J gave up 3 bases, with 16 bases separating them. This CDR3 contains 15 residues. The CDR3 DNA reads as TGTGCCAGCAGCCATCGGGAGGGGGACTACTATGGCTACACCTTC. It codes for CASSHREGDYYGYTF.

J is TRBJ1-1 and V is TRBV28; D may be TRBD1 (5 bases). The CDR3 loop spans 16 amino acids. CDR1 and CDR2 from the germline V gene are MDHEN and SYDVKM. V lost 6 bases, J lost 4 bases, and 21 bases lay in between. The CDR3 DNA sequence: TGTGCCAGCAGACTGACCTCAGGGCTTGGCAGCACTGAAGCTTTCTTT. It codes for CASRLTSGLGSTEAFF.

The chain couples TRBV6-4 to TRBJ2-3, with 7 nucleotides matching TRBD1. From germline, CDR1 is MRHNA and CDR2 SNTAGT. V lost 8 bases to trimming and J lost 0 bases; unmatched junction nucleotides: 11. This CDR3 is 16 amino acids long. CDR3 sequence: CASYAQGTTSTDTQYF. In DNA, the CDR3 is TGTGCCAGCTACGCACAGGGGACAACTAGCACAGATACGCAGTATTTT.

This chain joins TRBV19 and TRBJ2-2; possibly TRBD2 for D (6 bases). The CDR3 loop spans 13 amino acids. Trimming left V 4 bases short and J 7 bases short, with 10 bases between. Per the germline V gene, CDR1 is LNHDA and CDR2 is SQIVND (reference sequence). The CDR3 is CASSTTSYGELFF. For the CDR3, the DNA is TGTGCCAGTAGTACAACTAGCTACGGGGAGCTGTTTTTT.